This T cell receptor (beta chain) was sequenced during a study of blood T cell repertoires in COVID-19. Germline trimming cut 8 bases from V and 7 bases from J; bases unmatched to any gene: 11. Germline-derived CDR1 and CDR2 are KGHDR and SFDVKD. This CDR3 spans 14 amino acids. Only in-frame clones appear in the TCRdb table, and some are missing; sequencing was by immunoSEQ multiplex PCR. The repertoire consists of 50,000 or so clones, with 75% to 85% occurring once and the leading ten covering around 15%. The sample was peripheral blood. The rearrangement uses TRBV24-1 and TRBJ1-2, with 8 bases fitting TRBD1. This sequence was found in a middle-aged man with acute or convalescent COVID-19. The CDR3 DNA sequence: TGTGCCACCAAATCAGGGGGCAGCTCCCTTGGCTACACCTTC. Encoded protein: CATKSGGSSLGYTF.